This TCR beta chain was obtained from a study of shared clonotypes between healthy human individuals. CD8 cells classed as naive were CD45RO-negative and positively selected for CCR7, excluding terminally differentiated effector memory CD45RA+ cells. This CDR3 is 15 amino acids long. V was clipped by 3 bases and J by 10 bases; unmatched bases: 8. From germline, CDR1 is ENHRY and CDR2 SYGVKD. Clones were read by immunoSEQ multiplex PCR, and TCRdb kept only the in-frame ones, dropping some. The data hold about 2 million clones, with less than 95% observed a single time. Sequenced: naive CD8+ T cells sorted from blood. This TCR was recovered from a man aged 18 to 35 in good health. V usage is TRBV10-3 and J usage is TRBJ2-2; 10 bases align to TRBD2. CDR3 in DNA: TGTGCCATCAGTGACTATCTAGCGGGAGTTTCGGAGCTGTTTTTT. Protein: CAISDYLAGVSELFF.